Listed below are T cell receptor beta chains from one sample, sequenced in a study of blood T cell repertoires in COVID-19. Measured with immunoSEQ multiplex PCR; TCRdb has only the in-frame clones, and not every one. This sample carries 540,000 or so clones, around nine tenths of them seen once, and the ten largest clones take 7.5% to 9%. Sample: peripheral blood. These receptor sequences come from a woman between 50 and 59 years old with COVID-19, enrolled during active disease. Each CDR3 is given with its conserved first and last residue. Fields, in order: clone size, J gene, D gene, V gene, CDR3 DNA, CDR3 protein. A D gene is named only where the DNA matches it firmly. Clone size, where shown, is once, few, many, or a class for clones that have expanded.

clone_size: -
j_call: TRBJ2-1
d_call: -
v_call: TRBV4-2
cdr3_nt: TGTGCCAGCAGCCAACCGGGGGGCCCAAGCTCCTACAATGAGCAGTTCTTC
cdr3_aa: CASSQPGGPSSYNEQFF

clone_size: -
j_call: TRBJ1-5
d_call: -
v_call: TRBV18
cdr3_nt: TGTGCCAGCTCACCAAGCAACGGGGTCTATAGCAATCAGCCCCAGCATTTT
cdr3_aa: CASSPSNGVYSNQPQHF

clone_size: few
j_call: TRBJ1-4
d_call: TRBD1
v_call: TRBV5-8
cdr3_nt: TGTGCCAGCAGCTTGCTCTCGGGACAGGGAACGATGAAACTGTTTTTT
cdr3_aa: CASSLLSGQGTMKLFF

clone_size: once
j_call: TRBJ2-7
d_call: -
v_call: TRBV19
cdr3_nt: TGTGCCAGTAGTATGAACTCTCAGGGGCACGAGCAGTACTTC
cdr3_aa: CASSMNSQGHEQYF

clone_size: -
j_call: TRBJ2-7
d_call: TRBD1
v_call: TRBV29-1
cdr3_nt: TGCAGCGTTGTTCGACAGGGAATCCCACTTGGGGAGCAGTACTTC
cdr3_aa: CSVVRQGIPLGEQYF

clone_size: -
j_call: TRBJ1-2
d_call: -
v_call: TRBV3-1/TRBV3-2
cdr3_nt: TGTGCCAGCAGCGCTGGGGATTCGGGAGGCTATGGCTACACCTTC
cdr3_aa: CASSAGDSGGYGYTF

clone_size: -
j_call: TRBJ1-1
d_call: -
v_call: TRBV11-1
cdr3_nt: TGTGCCAGCAGCGTACAGAGTAATGAAGCTTTCTTT
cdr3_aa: CASSVQSNEAFF

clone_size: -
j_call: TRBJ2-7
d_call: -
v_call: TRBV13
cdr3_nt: TGTGCCAGCAGCTTAGGGGGGGGACGCTCCTACGAGCAGTACTTC
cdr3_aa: CASSLGGGRSYEQYF

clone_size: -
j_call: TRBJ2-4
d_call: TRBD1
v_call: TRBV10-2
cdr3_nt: TGCGCCAGCAGTACCGCGCCGGGACAGGGGACTCAGGCCAAAAACATTCAGTACTTC
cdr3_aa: CASSTAPGQGTQAKNIQYF

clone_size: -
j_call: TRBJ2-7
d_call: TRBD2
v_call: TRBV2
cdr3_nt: TGTGCCAGCAGGGGGACTAGCGGGCTCTCCTACGAGCAGTACTTC
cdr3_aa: CASRGTSGLSYEQYF

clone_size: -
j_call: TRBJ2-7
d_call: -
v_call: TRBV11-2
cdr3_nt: TGTGCCAGCAGCTTTTCGAGCTACGAGCAGTACTTC
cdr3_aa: CASSFSSYEQYF

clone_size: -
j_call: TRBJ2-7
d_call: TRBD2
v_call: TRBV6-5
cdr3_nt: TGTGCCAGCAGTTATGGTAGCGGGGACGAGCAGTACTTC
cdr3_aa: CASSYGSGDEQYF

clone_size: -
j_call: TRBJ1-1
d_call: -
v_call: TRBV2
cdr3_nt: TGTGCCAGCAGGAAACGGGAGAGCTACACTGAAGCTTTCTTT
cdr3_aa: CASRKRESYTEAFF

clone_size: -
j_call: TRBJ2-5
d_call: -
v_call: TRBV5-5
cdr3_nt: TGTGCCAGCACCACCGTGGGGGGGCATCAAGAGACCCAGTACTTC
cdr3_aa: CASTTVGGHQETQYF

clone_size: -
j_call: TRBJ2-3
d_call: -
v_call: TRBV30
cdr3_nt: TGTGCCTGGAGGATAGAGAATACAGATACGCAGTATTTT
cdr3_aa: CAWRIENTDTQYF

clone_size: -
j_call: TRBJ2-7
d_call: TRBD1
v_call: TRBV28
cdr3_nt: TGTGCCAGCAGTTTGAGGGACAGAGATTACTACGAGCAGTACTTC
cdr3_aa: CASSLRDRDYYEQYF

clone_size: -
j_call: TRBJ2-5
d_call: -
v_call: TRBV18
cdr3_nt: TGTGCCAGCTCACCTGAGCCCATACCAGAGACCCAGTACTTC
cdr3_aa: CASSPEPIPETQYF

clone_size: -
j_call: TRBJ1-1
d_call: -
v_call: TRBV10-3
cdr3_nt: TGTGCCATCAGTGAGTCGACAGGCAACACTGAAGCTTTCTTT
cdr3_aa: CAISESTGNTEAFF

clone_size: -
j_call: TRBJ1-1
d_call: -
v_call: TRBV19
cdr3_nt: TGTGCCAGTAGTTCGTGGACAGCCCTCCCGAGTGAAGCTTTCTTT
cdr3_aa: CASSSWTALPSEAFF

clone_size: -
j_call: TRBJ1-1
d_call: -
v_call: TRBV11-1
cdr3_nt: TGTGCCAGCAGCTTATGGCATCCGGGGGCTGAAGCTTTCTTT
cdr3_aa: CASSLWHPGAEAFF

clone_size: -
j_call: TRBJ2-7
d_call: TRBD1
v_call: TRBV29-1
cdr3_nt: TGCAGCGTTGATATGGGAAGAGACAGGGGTTCTTACGAGCAGTACTTC
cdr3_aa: CSVDMGRDRGSYEQYF

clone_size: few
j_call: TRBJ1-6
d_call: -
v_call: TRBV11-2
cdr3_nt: TGTGCCAGCAGCCCAGGGTATAATTCACCCCTCCACTTT
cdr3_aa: CASSPGYNSPLHF